The sequence of this T cell receptor beta chain was determined in a study of blood T cell repertoires in COVID-19. Overall study: Some COVID-19 samples were acute and others convalescent; all came from the United States, Italy and Spain. PBMCs, B-cell-depleted T cells, or T cells were the source of the cDNA or gDNA that made up the material.

In the original analysis: Reference gene primer amplification gave estimated nucleated cell counts. Libraries were prepared by immunoSEQ multiplex PCR; TCRdb keeps only in-frame clonotypes and omits some of them. V and J calls and clone size are copied from that table; D and trimming were computed from the DNA. The repertoire holds tens of thousands of clones, with more than 75% as singletons. CDR3 length: 12 amino acids. CDR1 is SGHVS and CDR2 is FNYEAQ in the germline V gene. The V gene lost 5 bases and the J gene lost 5 bases, with 8 bases spanning the gap. The sequence came from a human donor in a cohort sampled during active COVID-19. The chain uses TRBV7-6 and TRBJ2-3; D is unresolved. The sequencing sample was made of peripheral blood. The CDR3 spells CASSTSVDTQYF. CDR3 nucleotides: TGTGCCAGCAGCACAAGTGTAGATACGCAGTATTTT.